The present entry profiles one T cell receptor beta chain with its context. Its antigen is unknown. Germline CDR1 is DFQATT and CDR2 is SNEGSKA (reference sequence). This CDR3 comprises 17 residues. V trimming: 0 bases; J trimming: 2 bases; junction bases outside the gene matches: 11. The data originate from a study of CD8 T cells in ankylosing spondylitis. Broader study findings: Seemingly distinctive of ankylosing spondylitis blood was a TCR beta motif formed by eight highly homologous variants. Matched ankylosing spondylitis synovial fluid reportedly contained a significantly enriched population of disease-linked clones. Earlier literature documents some of the motif variants in reactive arthritis synovial fluid and blood.

TCRdb reanalysed the 5' RACE reads using MiXCR and keeps one entry per CDR3 protein. The sample holds 300,000 to 350,000 distinct CDR3 sequences, about a fifth seen once. Sequencing was done on a sample of blood, either unsorted or a sorted T cell fraction (not recorded which). The chain couples TRBV20-1 to TRBJ2-3; 7 bases are shared with TRBD2. The TCR comes from a female donor with ankylosing spondylitis or in good health (not recorded which). For the CDR3, the DNA is TGCAGTGCTAGAGAAACCGGGCTAGCGGTTAACACAGATACGCAGTATTTT. Translated, it gives CSARETGLAVNTDTQYF.